The sample holds many counts of the clone carrying this T cell receptor (beta chain). No antigen is known for it. This sample was included in a study of early T cells in non-severe SARS-CoV-2 infection. Study-wide background: Bulk RNA taken from unsorted whole blood was sequenced, leaving chains unpaired.

The TCR library protocol attached unique molecular identifiers to the individual cDNA molecules. TCRdb independently ran MiXCR on the 5' RACE reads; one entry per CDR3 protein. The repertoire has about 67,000 distinct CDR3 sequences, approximately 10% of them found once; the top ten carry 3% to 4%. Points from the study as a whole: VDJdb matching skewed toward anti-spike CD8 responses, missing private and CD4 specificities.

Source material: whole blood. The TCR sequence derives from an adult who was a healthcare worker with PCR-confirmed SARS-CoV-2 infection or an uninfected control (not recorded which).

The CDR3 coding sequence is TGTGCCAGCAGCCAACAGGGTCCTTCACCCCTCCACTTT. Protein: CASSQQGPSPLHF. The chain is built from TRBV6-5 and TRBJ1-6; D is possibly TRBD1 (6 bases). Trimming shortened V by 6 bases and J by 9 bases, and 12 bases separated the two germline ends. Germline V gene sequence: CDR1 MNHEY, CDR2 SVGAGI. The CDR3 runs to 13 residues.